The T cell receptor beta chain described here comes from a study of T cells after yellow fever vaccination. In germline, CDR1 is LGHDT, CDR2 YNNKEL (reference sequence). V gave up 4 bases and J gave up 4 bases, with 22 bases separating them. The CDR3 runs 17 residues. This clonotype was detected ten times or more. The antigen is undetermined. 5'RACE template switching generated TCR cDNA, adding a universal primer site and UMIs. MiXCR was run by TCRdb on the 5' RACE reads, yielding one entry per CDR3 protein. The data hold 150,000 to 200,000 distinct CDR3 sequences, with almost 7% observed a single time. Study results and caveats: Abundant bulk-population clonotypes could contaminate the FACS-sorted repertoires. Only a minor proportion of clonotypes was detected across both CD4 and CD8 compartments. Post-booster samples contained most primary-vaccination clones (around 96% CD4, less than 90% CD8).

The TCR was taken from a man aged 18 to 30 who received the YFV17D yellow fever vaccine. V and J are TRBV3-1 and TRBJ1-2; D is undetermined. The sample here was CD4+ T cells sorted from PBMCs, taken around 5 days after the first yellow fever vaccination. CDR3 nucleotide sequence: TGTGCCAGCAGCCCTCGGCTCGGCAGGCTGGCCTCCTATGGCTACACCTTC. This sequence encodes CASSPRLGRLASYGYTF.